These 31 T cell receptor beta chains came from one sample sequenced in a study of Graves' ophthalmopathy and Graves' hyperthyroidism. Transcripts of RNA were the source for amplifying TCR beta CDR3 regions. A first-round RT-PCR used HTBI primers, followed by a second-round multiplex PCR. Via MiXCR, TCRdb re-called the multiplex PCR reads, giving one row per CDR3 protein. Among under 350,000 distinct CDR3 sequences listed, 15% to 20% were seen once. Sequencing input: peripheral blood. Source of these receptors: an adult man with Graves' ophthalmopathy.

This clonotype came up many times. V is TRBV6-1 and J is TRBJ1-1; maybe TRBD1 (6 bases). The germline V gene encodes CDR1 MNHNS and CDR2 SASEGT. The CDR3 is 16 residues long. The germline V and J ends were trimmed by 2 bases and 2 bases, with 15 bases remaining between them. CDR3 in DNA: TGTGCCAGCAGTGAACTACTTGGACAGCCTAACACTGAAGCTTTCTTT. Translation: CASSELLGQPNTEAFF.

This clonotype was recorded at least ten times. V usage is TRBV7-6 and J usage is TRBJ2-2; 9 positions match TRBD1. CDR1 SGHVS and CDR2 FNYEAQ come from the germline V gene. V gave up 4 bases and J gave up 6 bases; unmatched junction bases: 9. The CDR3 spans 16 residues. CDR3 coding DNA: TGTGCCAGCAGCTCGAGGGACAGGGAAGCGTCCGGGGAGCTGTTTTTT. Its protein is CASSSRDREASGELFF.

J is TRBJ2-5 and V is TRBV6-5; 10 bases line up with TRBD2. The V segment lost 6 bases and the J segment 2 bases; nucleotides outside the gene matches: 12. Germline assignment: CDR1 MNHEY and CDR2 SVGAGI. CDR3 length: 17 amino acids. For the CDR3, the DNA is TGTGCCAGCAGCTACCCCTGGACTAGCGGACAGCAAGAGACCCAGTACTTC. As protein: CASSYPWTSGQQETQYF.

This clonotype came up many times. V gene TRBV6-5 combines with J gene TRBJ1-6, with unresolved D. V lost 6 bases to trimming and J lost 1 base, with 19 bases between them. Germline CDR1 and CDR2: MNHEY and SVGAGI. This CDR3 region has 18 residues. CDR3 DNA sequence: TGTGCCAGCAGATACCGGGGTCAGAGCAGGTCCTATAATTCACCCCTCCACTTT. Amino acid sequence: CASRYRGQSRSYNSPLHF.

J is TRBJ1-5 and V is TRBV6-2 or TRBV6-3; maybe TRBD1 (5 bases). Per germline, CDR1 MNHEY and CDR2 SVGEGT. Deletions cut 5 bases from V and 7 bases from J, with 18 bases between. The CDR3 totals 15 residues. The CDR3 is CASSEVRGGGQPQHF. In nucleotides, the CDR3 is TGTGCCAGCAGTGAGGTTCGGGGGGGAGGACAGCCCCAGCATTTT.

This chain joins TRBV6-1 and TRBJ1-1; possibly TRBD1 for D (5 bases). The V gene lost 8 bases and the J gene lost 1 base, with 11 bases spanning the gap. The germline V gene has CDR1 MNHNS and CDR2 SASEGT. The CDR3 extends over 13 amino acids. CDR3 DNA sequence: TGTGCCAGCCTCAAAGGGGCGAACACTGAAGCTTTCTTT. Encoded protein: CASLKGANTEAFF.

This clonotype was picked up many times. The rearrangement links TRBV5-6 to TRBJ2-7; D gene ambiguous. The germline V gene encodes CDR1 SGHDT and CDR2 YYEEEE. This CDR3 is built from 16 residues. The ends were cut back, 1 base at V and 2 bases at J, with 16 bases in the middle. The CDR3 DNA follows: TGTGCCAGCAGCTTGCGGGCGTCGGGCCAGACCTACGAGCAGTACTTC. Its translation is CASSLRASGQTYEQYF.

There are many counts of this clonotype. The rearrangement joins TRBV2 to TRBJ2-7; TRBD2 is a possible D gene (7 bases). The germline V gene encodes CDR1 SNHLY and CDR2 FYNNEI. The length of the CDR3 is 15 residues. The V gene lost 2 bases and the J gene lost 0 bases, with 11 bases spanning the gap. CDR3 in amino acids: CASSEFRGASYEQYF. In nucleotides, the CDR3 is TGTGCCAGCAGTGAATTTCGGGGGGCCTCCTACGAGCAGTACTTC.

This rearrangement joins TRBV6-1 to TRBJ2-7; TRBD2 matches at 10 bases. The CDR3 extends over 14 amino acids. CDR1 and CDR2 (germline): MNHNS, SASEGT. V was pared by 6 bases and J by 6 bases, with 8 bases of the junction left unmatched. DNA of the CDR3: TGTGCCAGCAGACTCCTAGCGGGAGTACCCGAGCAGTACTTC. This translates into CASRLLAGVPEQYF.

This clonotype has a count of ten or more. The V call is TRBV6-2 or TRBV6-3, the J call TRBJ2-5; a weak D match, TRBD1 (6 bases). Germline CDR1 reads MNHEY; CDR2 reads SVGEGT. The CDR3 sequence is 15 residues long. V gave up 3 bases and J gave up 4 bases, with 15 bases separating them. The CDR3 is CASSYPGRGRETQYF. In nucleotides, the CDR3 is TGTGCCAGCAGTTATCCGGGCAGGGGAAGAGAGACCCAGTACTTC.

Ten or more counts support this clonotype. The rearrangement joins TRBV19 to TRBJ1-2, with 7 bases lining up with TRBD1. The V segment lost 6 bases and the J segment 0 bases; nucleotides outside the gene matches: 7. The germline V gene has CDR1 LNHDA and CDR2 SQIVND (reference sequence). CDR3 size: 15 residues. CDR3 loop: CASRKQGPANYGYTF. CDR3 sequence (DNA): TGTGCCAGTAGGAAACAGGGGCCCGCTAACTATGGCTACACCTTC.

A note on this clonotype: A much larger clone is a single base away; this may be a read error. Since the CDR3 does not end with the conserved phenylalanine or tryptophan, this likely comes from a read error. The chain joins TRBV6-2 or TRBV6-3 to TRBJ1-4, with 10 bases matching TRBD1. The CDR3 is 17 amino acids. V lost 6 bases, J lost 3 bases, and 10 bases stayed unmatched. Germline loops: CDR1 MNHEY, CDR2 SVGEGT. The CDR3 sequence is CASRPGTGVRANEKLFS. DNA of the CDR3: TGTGCCAGCAGACCCGGGACAGGGGTTCGTGCTAATGAAAAACTGTTTTCT.

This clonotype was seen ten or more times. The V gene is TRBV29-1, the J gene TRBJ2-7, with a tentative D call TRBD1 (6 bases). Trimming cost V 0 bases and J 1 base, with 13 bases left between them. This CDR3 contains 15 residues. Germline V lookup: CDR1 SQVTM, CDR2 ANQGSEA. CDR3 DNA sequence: TGCAGCGTTGAAGATTCAGGGGCGGAATCCTACGAGCAGTACTTC. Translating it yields CSVEDSGAESYEQYF.

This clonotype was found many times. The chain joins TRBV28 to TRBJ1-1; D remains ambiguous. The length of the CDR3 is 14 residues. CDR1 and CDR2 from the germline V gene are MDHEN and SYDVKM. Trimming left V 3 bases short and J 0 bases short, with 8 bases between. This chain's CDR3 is CASSLAQMNTEAFF. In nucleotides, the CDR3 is TGTGCCAGCAGTTTGGCACAGATGAACACTGAAGCTTTCTTT. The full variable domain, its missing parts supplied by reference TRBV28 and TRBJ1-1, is DVKVTQSSRYLVKRTGEKVFLECVQDMDHENMFWYRQDPGLGLRLIYFSYDVKMKEKGDIPEGYSVSREKKERFSLILESASTNQTSMYLCASSLAQMNTEAFFGQGTRLTVV.

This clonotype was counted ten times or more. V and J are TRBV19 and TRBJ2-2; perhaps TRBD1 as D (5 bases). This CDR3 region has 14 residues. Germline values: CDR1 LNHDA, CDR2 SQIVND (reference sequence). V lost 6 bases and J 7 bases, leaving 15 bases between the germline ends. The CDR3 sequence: CASRQQASGGELFF. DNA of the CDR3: TGTGCCAGTAGACAACAGGCGTCCGGCGGGGAGCTGTTTTTT.

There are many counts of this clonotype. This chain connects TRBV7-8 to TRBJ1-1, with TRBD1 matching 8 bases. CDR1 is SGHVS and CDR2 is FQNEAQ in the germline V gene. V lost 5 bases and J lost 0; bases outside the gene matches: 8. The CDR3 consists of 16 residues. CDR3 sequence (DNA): TGTGCCAGCAGCATGGACAGGGCGGAACTGAACACTGAAGCTTTCTTT. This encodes CASSMDRAELNTEAFF.

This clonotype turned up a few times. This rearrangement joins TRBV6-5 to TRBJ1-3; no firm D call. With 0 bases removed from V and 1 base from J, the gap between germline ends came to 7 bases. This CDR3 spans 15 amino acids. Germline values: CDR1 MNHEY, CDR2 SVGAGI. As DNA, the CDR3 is TGTGCCAGCAGTTACTCGGAGTTGTCTGGAAACACCATATATTTT. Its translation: CASSYSELSGNTIYF.

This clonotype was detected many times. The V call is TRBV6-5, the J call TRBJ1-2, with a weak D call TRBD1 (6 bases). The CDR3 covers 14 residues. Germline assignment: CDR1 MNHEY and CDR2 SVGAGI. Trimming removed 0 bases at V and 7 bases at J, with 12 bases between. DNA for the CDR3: TGTGCCAGCAGTTACTCGCCGGGGGCGGGTGGCTACACCTTC. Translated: CASSYSPGAGGYTF.

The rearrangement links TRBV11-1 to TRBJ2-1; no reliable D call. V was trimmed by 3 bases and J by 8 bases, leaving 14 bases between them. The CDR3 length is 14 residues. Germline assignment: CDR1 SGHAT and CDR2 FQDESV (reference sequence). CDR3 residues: CASSLALGDHEQFF. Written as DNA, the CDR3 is TGTGCCAGCAGCTTGGCGCTTGGAGATCATGAGCAGTTCTTC.

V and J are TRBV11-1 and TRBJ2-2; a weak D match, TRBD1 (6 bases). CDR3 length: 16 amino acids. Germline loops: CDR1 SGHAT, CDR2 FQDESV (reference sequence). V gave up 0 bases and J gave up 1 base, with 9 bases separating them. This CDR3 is CASSLARTVNTGELFF. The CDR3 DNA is TGTGCCAGCAGCTTAGCGCGGACAGTGAACACCGGGGAGCTGTTTTTT.

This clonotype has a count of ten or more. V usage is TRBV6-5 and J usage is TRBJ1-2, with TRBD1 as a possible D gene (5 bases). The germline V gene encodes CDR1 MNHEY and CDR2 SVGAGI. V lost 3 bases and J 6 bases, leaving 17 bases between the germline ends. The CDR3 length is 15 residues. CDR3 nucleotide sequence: TGTGCCAGCAGTTATACGGGACCAAGTCCCAATGGCTACACCTTC. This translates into CASSYTGPSPNGYTF.

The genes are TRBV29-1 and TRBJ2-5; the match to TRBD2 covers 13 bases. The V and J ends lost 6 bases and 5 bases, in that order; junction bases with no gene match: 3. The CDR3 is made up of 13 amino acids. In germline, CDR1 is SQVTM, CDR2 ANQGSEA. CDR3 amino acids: CSVRTSGSETQYF. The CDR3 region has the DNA TGCAGCGTGAGGACTAGCGGGAGTGAGACCCAGTACTTC.

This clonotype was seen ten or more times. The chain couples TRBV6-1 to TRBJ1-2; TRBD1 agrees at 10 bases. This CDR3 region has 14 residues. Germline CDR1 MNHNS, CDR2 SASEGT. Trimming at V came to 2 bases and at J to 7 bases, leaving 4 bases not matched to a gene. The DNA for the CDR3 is TGTGCCAGCAGTGAAAGACAGGGGGCGAGTGGCTACACCTTC. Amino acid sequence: CASSERQGASGYTF.

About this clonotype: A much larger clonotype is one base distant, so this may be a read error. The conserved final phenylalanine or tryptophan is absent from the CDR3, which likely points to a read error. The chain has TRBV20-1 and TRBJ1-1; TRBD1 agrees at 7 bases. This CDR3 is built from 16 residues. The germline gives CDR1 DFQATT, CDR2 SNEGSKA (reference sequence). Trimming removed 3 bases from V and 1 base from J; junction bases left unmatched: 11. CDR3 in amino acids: CSARPPTGRGNTEAFS. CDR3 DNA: TGCAGTGCTAGGCCCCCGACAGGGAGGGGGAACACTGAAGCTTTCTCT.

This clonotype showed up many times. The CDR3 region is CASSQGRTAYEQYF. DNA for the CDR3: TGTGCCAGCAGCCAAGGGAGGACAGCCTACGAGCAGTACTTC. The chain combines TRBV3-1 with TRBJ2-7; tentative D call: TRBD1 (6 bases). The CDR3 is 14 amino acids. Germline CDR1 reads LGHDT; CDR2 reads YNNKEL (reference sequence). V was shortened by 1 base and J by 2 bases, with 9 bases between the two germline ends.

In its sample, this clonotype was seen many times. CDR3 region: CASSQGQGSGYTF. Here the CDR3 DNA reads TGTGCCAGCAGTCAAGGACAGGGTAGTGGCTACACCTTC. V usage is TRBV12-3 or TRBV12-4 and J usage is TRBJ1-2, with TRBD1 identical over 8 bases. V was clipped by 5 bases and J by 7 bases; unmatched bases: 6. CDR3 size: 13 residues.

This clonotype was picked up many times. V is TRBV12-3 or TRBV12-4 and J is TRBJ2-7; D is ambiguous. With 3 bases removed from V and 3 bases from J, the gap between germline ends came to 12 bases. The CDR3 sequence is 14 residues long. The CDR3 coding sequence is TGTGCCAGCAGTTTTTCAGAGGACCTCTACGAGCAGTACTTC. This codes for CASSFSEDLYEQYF.

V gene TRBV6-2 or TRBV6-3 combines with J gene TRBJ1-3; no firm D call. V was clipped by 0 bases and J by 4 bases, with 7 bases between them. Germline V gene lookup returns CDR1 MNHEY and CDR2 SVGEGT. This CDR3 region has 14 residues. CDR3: CASSYSSTGNTIYF. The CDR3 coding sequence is TGTGCCAGCAGTTACTCGTCAACGGGAAACACCATATATTTT.

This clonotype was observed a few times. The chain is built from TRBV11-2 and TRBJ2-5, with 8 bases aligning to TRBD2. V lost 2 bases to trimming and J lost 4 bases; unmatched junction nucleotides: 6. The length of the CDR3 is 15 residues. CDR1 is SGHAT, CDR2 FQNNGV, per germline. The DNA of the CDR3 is TGTGCCAGCAGCTTATTACTAGCGGTGGGAGAGACCCAGTACTTC. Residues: CASSLLLAVGETQYF.

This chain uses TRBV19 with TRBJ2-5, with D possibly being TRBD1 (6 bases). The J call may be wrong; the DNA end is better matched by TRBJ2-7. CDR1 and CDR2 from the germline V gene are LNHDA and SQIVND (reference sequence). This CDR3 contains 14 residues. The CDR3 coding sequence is TGTGCCAGTAGGGTGACAGGTAGCTCCTACGAGCAGTACTTC. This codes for CASRVTGSSYEQYF.

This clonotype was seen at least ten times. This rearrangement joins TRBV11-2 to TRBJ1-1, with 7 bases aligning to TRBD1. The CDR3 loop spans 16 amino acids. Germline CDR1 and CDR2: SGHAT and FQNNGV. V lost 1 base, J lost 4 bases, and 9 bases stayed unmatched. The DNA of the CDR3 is TGTGCCAGCAGCTTAGGAGTGGGGACAGTGGTCACTGAAGCTTTCTTT. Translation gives CASSLGVGTVVTEAFF.